Listed below are T cell receptor beta chains from one sample, sequenced in a study of T-cell reconstitution after alpha-beta-depleted transplantation in children. TCRdb passed the PCR reads through MiXCR, listing each CDR3 protein once. The sample has more than 40,000 distinct CDR3 sequences; 52% are singletons. The sequences come from peripheral blood, collected before TCRalphabeta/CD19-depleted stem cell transplant. These receptor sequences come from a boy under two years old with SCID, due to receive a stem cell transplant. Each CDR3 is given with its conserved first and last residue. Each record gives: D gene, J gene, V gene, clone size, CDR3 DNA, CDR3 protein. The D gene is left open where the match is weak. Clone size is shown for a subset of rows, as once, few, many or a class of expanded clone.

TRBD1 TRBJ1-1 TRBV13 NA TGTGCCAGCAGCAAAGCCGGGACAGGGAACACTGAAGCTTTCTTT CASSKAGTGNTEAFF
NA TRBJ1-3 TRBV6-5 many TGTGCCAGCAGTTACTCGGCAGGGGCCTCTGGAAACACCATATATTTT CASSYSAGASGNTIYF
NA TRBJ2-3 TRBV12-3/TRBV12-4 NA TGTGCCAGCAGTTCCGCGGCAGGGACAGATACGCAGTATTTT CASSSAAGTDTQYF
TRBD2 TRBJ2-1 TRBV20-1 few TGCAGTGCTGGGGGGACTAGCGGGGACAATGAGCAGTTCTTC CSAGGTSGDNEQFF
NA TRBJ2-1 TRBV20-1 NA TGCAGTGCTAGGAGGGACGGACGTTCTTACAATGAGCAGTTCTTC CSARRDGRSYNEQFF
NA TRBJ1-4 TRBV20-1 NA TGCAGTGCACGGGACACAGCAACTAATGAAAAACTGTTTTTT CSARDTATNEKLFF
NA TRBJ1-5 TRBV19 NA TGTGCCAGTAGTACCCGACAGGAACAGCATTTT CASSTRQEQHF
NA TRBJ2-5 TRBV7-2 few TGTGCCAGCAGCTTAGAGGCTAGCATGGAGACCCAGTACTTC CASSLEASMETQYF
NA TRBJ1-2 TRBV4-1 NA TGCGCCAGCAGCCAAGAGGTGACAAGTATTATGGCTAGGACCTTC CASSQEVTSIMARTF
NA TRBJ2-5 TRBV6-1 NA TGTGCCAGCACCCACGGGGGAGCGTTGGGGGAGACCCAGTACTTC CASTHGGALGETQYF
NA TRBJ2-5 TRBV5-1 few TGCGCCAGCAGGTCGGAGCGGGCCCAAGAGACCCAGTACTTC CASRSERAQETQYF
NA TRBJ1-1 TRBV3-1 NA TGTGCCAGCAGCCAAGTTCGGAACACTGAAGCTTTCTTT CASSQVRNTEAFF
NA TRBJ2-3 TRBV2 NA TGTGCCAGCACCAGTGACTCATATACGCAGTATTTT CASTSDSYTQYF
NA TRBJ2-3 TRBV29-1 few TGCAGCGTACGGACAGCGGGGCCAGATACGCAGTATTTT CSVRTAGPDTQYF
NA TRBJ2-7 TRBV20-1 few TGCAGTGCTAGCGACGGGGTCTCCTACGAGCAGTACTTC CSASDGVSYEQYF
NA TRBJ1-1 TRBV5-1 NA TGCGCCAGCTCAGCTTGGGCCAGGGCTGACACTGAAGCTTTCTTT CASSAWARADTEAFF
TRBD1 TRBJ2-4 TRBV28 NA TGTGCCAGCAGCCTGGACGGGACAGGGAACATTCAGTACTTC CASSLDGTGNIQYF
TRBD1 TRBJ2-7 TRBV4-2 few TGTGCCAGCAGCCTTGGACAGGGGATCTACGAGCAGTACTTC CASSLGQGIYEQYF
TRBD1 TRBJ1-2 TRBV12-3/TRBV12-4 many TGTGCCAGCAGTTTAGCGCCACAGGGGTTCTATGGCTACACCTTC CASSLAPQGFYGYTF
TRBD1 TRBJ1-4 TRBV5-1 NA TGCGCCAGTTCAGGGGGAGATGAAAAACTGTTTTTT CASSGGDEKLFF
TRBD1 TRBJ1-4 TRBV5-1 NA TGCGCCAGCAGCGCAAGCCGGGACAGAGGCGGAAAACTGTTTTTT CASSASRDRGGKLFF
NA TRBJ2-2 TRBV24-1 hyperexpanded TGTGCCACCAGTGATTTAAGGAGCGGGGAGCTGTTTTTT CATSDLRSGELFF
NA TRBJ1-5 TRBV12-3/TRBV12-4 NA TGTGCCAGCAGTTCCGTACAAGTTGGGTATAGCAATCAGCCCCAGCATTTT CASSSVQVGYSNQPQHF
NA TRBJ2-1 TRBV7-9 NA TGTGCCGGCGCGGGCAATGAGCAGTTCTTC CAGAGNEQFF
NA TRBJ1-2 TRBV12-3/TRBV12-4 NA TGTGCCAGCAGTTTAGACACTAACTATGGCTACACCTTC CASSLDTNYGYTF
NA TRBJ1-2 TRBV7-2 NA TGTGCCAGCAGCCCAAGAGCAGGGTACTATGGCTACACCTTC CASSPRAGYYGYTF
NA TRBJ1-2 TRBV15 once TGTGCCACCAGCAGAGATCGGCAGGGTACTGGCTACACCTTC CATSRDRQGTGYTF
NA TRBJ2-7 TRBV20-1 NA TGCAGTGCGAGGGGTACGACGTGGGAGCAGTACTTC CSARGTTWEQYF
NA TRBJ2-3 TRBV5-1 few TGCGCCAGCAGCTTGGAGGTCGGAGATACGCAGTATTTT CASSLEVGDTQYF
TRBD1 TRBJ2-7 TRBV6-5 few TGTGCCAGCAGTTACTCCCATGGACAGGGATACGAGCAGTACTTC CASSYSHGQGYEQYF
NA TRBJ1-2 TRBV7-2 few TGTGCCAGCAGCTTAGAGGGTGACTATGGCTACACCTTC CASSLEGDYGYTF
TRBD1 TRBJ2-5 TRBV2 NA TGTGCCAGCAGTAGGGGGCGCGAGGAGACCCAGTACTTC CASSRGREETQYF
TRBD1 TRBJ1-6 TRBV20-1 NA TGCAGTGCTAGACCAACCGGGACAGGGACCCTCCACTTT CSARPTGTGTLHF
TRBD1 TRBJ1-1 TRBV3-1 once TGTGCCAGCAGCCAAGAGCGGACAGGGGGCGTGAACACTGAAGCTTTCTTT CASSQERTGGVNTEAFF
NA TRBJ1-6 TRBV20-1 few TGCAGTGCGCGCCCCCCCAAAGAGAATTCACCCCTCCACTTT CSARPPKENSPLHF
NA TRBJ1-2 TRBV20-1 NA TGCAGTGCTAGAGATCGGGCAGGGTGGGGCTACACCTTC CSARDRAGWGYTF
TRBD2 TRBJ2-1 TRBV6-2/TRBV6-3 NA TGTGCCAGCAGTTACTCGGCCCCTAGCGGGGTCTACAATGAGCAGTTCTTC CASSYSAPSGVYNEQFF
NA TRBJ1-5 TRBV27 NA TGTGCCAGCAGTTTATCCCTGACCCATCAGCCCCAGCATTTT CASSLSLTHQPQHF
TRBD2 TRBJ2-1 TRBV20-1 NA TGCAGTGCTAGGAGCGGGGGGTTTATAAATGAGCAGTTCTTC CSARSGGFINEQFF
NA TRBJ2-1 TRBV20-1 once TGCAGTGCTAGCCCCAGGGATGAGCAGTTCTTC CSASPRDEQFF